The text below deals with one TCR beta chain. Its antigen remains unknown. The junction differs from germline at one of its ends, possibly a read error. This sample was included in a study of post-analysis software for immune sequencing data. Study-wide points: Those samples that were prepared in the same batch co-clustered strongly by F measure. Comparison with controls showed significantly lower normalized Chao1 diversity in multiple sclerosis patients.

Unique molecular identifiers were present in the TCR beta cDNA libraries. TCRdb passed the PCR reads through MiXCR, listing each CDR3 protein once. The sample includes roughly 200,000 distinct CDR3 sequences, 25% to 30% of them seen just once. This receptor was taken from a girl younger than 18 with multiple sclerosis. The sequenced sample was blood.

The CDR3 here is CASNQVSNSYNEQFF. In nucleotides, the CDR3 is TGTGCCAGCAACCAAGTGTCAAACTCCTACAATGAGCAGTTCTTC. The rearrangement joins TRBV4-2 to TRBJ2-1; D is uncertain. Germline CDR1 is LGHNA and CDR2 is YNFKEQ. The CDR3 is made up of 15 amino acids.